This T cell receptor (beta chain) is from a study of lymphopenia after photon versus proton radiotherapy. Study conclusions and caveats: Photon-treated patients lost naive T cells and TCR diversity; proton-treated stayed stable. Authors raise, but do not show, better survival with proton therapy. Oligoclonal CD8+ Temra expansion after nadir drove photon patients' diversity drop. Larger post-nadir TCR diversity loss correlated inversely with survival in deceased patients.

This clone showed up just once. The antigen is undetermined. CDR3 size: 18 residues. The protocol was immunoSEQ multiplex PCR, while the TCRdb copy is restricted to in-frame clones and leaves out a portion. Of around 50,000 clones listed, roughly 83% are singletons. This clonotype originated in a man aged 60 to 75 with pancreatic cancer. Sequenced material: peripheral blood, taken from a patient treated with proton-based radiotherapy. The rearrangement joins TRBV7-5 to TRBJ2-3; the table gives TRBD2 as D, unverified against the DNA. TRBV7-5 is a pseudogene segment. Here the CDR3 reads CARKSPQKLAGFSDTQYF. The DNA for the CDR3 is TGTGCCAGAAAATCCCCTCAAAAGCTAGCAGGATTCTCAGATACGCAGTATTTT.